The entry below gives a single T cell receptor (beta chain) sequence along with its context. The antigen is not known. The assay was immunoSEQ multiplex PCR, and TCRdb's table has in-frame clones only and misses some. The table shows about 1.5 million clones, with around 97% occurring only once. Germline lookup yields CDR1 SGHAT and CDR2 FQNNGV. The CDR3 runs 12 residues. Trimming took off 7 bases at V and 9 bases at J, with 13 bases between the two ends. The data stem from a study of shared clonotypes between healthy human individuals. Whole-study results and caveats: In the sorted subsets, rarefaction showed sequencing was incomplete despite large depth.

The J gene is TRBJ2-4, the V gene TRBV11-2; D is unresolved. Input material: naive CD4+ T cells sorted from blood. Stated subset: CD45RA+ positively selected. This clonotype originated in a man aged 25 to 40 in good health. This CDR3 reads CASNEEFGIQYF. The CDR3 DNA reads TGTGCCAGCAATGAGGAGTTCGGCATTCAGTACTTC.